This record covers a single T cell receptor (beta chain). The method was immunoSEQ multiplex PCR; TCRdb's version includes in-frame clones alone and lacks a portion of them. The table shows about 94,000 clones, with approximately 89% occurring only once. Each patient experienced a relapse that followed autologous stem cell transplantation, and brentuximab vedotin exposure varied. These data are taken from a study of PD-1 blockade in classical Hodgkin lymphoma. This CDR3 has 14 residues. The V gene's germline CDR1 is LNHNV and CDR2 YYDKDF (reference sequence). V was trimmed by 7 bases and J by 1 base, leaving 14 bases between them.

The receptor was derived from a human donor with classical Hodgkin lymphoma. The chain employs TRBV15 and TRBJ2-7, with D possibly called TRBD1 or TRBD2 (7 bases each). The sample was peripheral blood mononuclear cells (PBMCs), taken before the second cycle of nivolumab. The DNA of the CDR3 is TGTGCCACCACGTGGGAGGGGGCGTCCTACGAGCAGTACTTC. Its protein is CATTWEGASYEQYF.